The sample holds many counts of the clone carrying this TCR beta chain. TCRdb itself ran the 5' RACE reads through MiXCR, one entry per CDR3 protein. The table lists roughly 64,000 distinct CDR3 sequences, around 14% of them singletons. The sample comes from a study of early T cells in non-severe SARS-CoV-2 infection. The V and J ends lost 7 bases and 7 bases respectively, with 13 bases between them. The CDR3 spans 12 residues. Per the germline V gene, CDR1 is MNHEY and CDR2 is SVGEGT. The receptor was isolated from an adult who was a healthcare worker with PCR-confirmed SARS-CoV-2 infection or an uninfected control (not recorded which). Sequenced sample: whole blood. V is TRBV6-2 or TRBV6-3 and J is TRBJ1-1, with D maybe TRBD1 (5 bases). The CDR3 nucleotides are TGTGCCAGCACCTACCCGGGGGGTGAAGCTTTCTTT. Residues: CASTYPGGEAFF.